These 8 T cell receptor beta chains were sequenced from one sample in a study of cytomegalovirus exposure and HLA in healthy donors. The assay was immunoSEQ multiplex PCR, and TCRdb's table has in-frame clones only and misses some. This repertoire shows some 170,000 clones, approximately 90% found once; its top ten account for roughly 1.4%. Sequenced sample: PBMCs. These receptors were obtained from a woman in her 30s in good health and CMV-seronegative.

The J gene is TRBJ2-5, the V gene TRBV15; the D gene is possibly TRBD2 (7 bases). CDR1 is LNHNV and CDR2 is YYDKDF in the germline V gene (reference sequence). The CDR3 covers 14 residues. V lost 1 base and J 5 bases, leaving 11 bases between the germline ends. The CDR3 DNA reads TGTGCCACCAGCAGAGCCCGGGGGGCGGAGACCCAGTACTTC. Translating it yields CATSRARGAETQYF. The variable domain in full, completed from reference TRBV15 and TRBJ2-5, reads DAMVIQNPRYQVTQFGKPVTLSCSQTLNHNVMYWYQQKSSQAPKLLFHYYDKDFNNEADTPDNFQSRRPNTSFCFLDIRSPGLGDTAMYLCATSRARGAETQYFGPGTRLLVL.

The chain couples TRBV6-6 to TRBJ1-1; D perhaps matches TRBD1 (6 bases). The V end was cut by 6 bases, the J end by 4 bases, with 15 bases between. Germline-derived CDR1 and CDR2 are MNHNY and SVGAGI (reference sequence). This CDR3 is 14 amino acids long. The CDR3 region has the DNA TGTGCCAGCAGCGCATCAGGGGTCGGCACTGAAGCTTTCTTT. It specifies CASSASGVGTEAFF.

The V and J genes are TRBV19 and TRBJ2-1, with D possibly being TRBD1 (5 bases). Trimming stripped 5 bases from V and 7 bases from J, with 15 bases between. Germline V gene sequence: CDR1 LNHDA, CDR2 SQIVND (reference sequence). This CDR3 has 14 amino acids. CDR3 nucleotide sequence: TGTGCCAGTAGTGGGTCAGGGAATTATAATGAGCAGTTCTTC. Protein sequence: CASSGSGNYNEQFF.

The chain is built from TRBV7-6 and TRBJ2-2; 8 bases are shared with TRBD1. CDR3 length equals 16 residues. Germline CDR1 and CDR2: SGHVS and FNYEAQ. Trimming took 2 bases from V and 1 from J; bases not matched to a gene: 3. The CDR3 sequence is CASSLFGTGNTGELFF. Here the CDR3 DNA reads TGTGCCAGCAGCTTATTTGGGACAGGGAACACCGGGGAGCTGTTTTTT.

The V call is TRBV19, the J call TRBJ2-5, with 7 bases aligning to TRBD1. The CDR3 is 13 amino acids. The junction had 2 bases not matched to a gene; V was cut back by 5 bases and J by 2 bases. Germline CDR1 reads LNHDA; CDR2 reads SQIVND (reference sequence). The CDR3 here is CASSETGQETQYF. CDR3 coding DNA: TGTGCCAGTAGTGAGACAGGGCAAGAGACCCAGTACTTC.

V and J are TRBV18 and TRBJ1-5; 7 bases are shared with TRBD1. V dropped 2 bases and J dropped 2; count of bases not matched to a gene: 9. CDR1 is KGHSH, CDR2 LQKENI, per germline. The CDR3 has 17 amino acids. Here the CDR3 DNA reads TGTGCCAGCTCACCAATGAGGACAGGAGGGGGCAATCAGCCCCAGCATTTT. This sequence encodes CASSPMRTGGGNQPQHF.

The chain employs TRBV29-1 and TRBJ2-6; possible D gene TRBD1, 6 bases. There are 19 residues in the CDR3. Looked up from germline, CDR1 is SQVTM and CDR2 is ANQGSEA. Trimming shortened V by 6 bases and J by 0 bases, and 24 bases separated the two germline ends. CDR3 amino acids: CSVFPSGAGDDSGANVLTF. Written as DNA, the CDR3 is TGCAGCGTCTTCCCGAGTGGGGCAGGGGATGACTCTGGGGCCAACGTCCTGACTTTC.

The chain combines TRBV7-8 with TRBJ2-2; D possibly corresponds to TRBD2 (5 bases). The CDR3 extends over 12 amino acids. Germline V gene sequence: CDR1 SGHVS, CDR2 FQNEAQ. Deletions cut 11 bases from V and 6 bases from J, with 13 bases between. For the CDR3, the DNA is TGTGCCGAAAGGTGGGAGTCCGGGGAGCTGTTTTTT. Translated, it gives CAERWESGELFF.